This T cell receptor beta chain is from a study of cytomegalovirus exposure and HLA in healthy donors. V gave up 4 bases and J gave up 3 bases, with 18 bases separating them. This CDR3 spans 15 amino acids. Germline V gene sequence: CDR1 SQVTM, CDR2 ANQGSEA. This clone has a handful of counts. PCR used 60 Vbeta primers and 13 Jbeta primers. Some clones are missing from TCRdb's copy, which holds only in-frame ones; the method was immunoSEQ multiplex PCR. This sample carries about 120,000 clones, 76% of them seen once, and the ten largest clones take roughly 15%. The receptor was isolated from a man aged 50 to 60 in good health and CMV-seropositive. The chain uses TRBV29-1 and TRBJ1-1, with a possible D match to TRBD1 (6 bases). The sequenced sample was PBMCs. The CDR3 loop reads CSVGGGEDPDTEAFF. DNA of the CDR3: TGCAGCGTTGGCGGGGGCGAAGATCCCGACACTGAAGCTTTCTTT.